The 22 T cell receptor beta chains in this list originate from one sample, sequenced in a study of long-term antiretroviral therapy in people with HIV. Survey-level immunoSEQ v3.0 assays were run. Some clones are missing from TCRdb's copy, which holds only in-frame ones; the method was immunoSEQ multiplex PCR. Of about 23,000 clones detected, around four fifths appear once; the ten largest clones hold around a quarter. The starting material was unsorted PBMCs, obtained 0.4 years after starting antiretroviral therapy. The receptors stem from a man aged 45-65 years with HIV.

The genes are TRBV2 and TRBJ2-2; 10 bases match TRBD1. V lost 3 bases, J lost 6 bases, and 4 bases stayed unmatched. The germline V gene has CDR1 SNHLY and CDR2 FYNNEI. CDR3 length: 15 residues. The CDR3 DNA is TGTGCCAGCAGTGAGGACAGGGGGAGTGCCGGGGAGCTGTTTTTT. It yields the protein CASSEDRGSAGELFF.

This clone has a handful of counts. In DNA form, the CDR3 reads TGTGCCACCAGCTCGTCGAGGGGCAGGGAGCCCCAGCATTTT. Its translation: CATSSSRGREPQHF. The chain employs TRBV15 and TRBJ1-5; tentatively, D is TRBD1 (5 bases). V lost 5 bases and J 8 bases, leaving 16 bases between the germline ends. Germline V gene data show CDR1 as LNHNV and CDR2 as YYDKDF (reference sequence). The CDR3 contains 14 residues.

J is TRBJ2-7 and V is TRBV6-5, with D possibly matching TRBD1 (6 bases). Germline lookup yields CDR1 MNHEY and CDR2 SVGAGI. Trimming removed 6 bases at V and 2 bases at J, with 11 bases between. The CDR3 runs to 13 residues. CDR3 DNA sequence: TGTGCCAGCAGAGGACAGACCGCCTACGAGCAGTACTTC. It specifies CASRGQTAYEQYF.

V is TRBV7-8 and J is TRBJ2-5; D remains unclear. The germline CDR1 and CDR2 sequences are SGHVS and FQNEAQ. The CDR3 spans 14 residues. Between the trimmed V and J ends, which lost 5 bases and 5 bases, there was a span of 15 bases. The CDR3 loop is CASSARIGFETQYF. In DNA form, the CDR3 reads TGTGCCAGCAGCGCGAGGATAGGGTTTGAGACCCAGTACTTC.

V gene TRBV5-1 combines with J gene TRBJ2-7; TRBD2 might be the D (7 bases). The CDR3 consists of 15 residues. V was cut by 2 bases and J by 3 bases, with 15 bases left in between. Germline CDR1 SGHRS, CDR2 YFSETQ. The CDR3 reads CASSFSTGGVYEQYF. DNA for the CDR3: TGCGCCAGCAGCTTCAGCACGGGGGGCGTCTACGAGCAGTACTTC.

V usage is TRBV6-5 and J usage is TRBJ2-7; D perhaps matches TRBD1 (6 bases). V lost 0 bases and J 2 bases, leaving 8 bases between the germline ends. CDR1 is MNHEY, CDR2 SVGAGI, per germline. The CDR3 is made up of 14 amino acids. CDR3 loop: CASSYSQGPYEQYF. In DNA form, the CDR3 reads TGTGCCAGCAGTTACTCACAGGGCCCCTACGAGCAGTACTTC.

V gene TRBV23-1 combines with J gene TRBJ1-2; D unclear. TRBV23-1 is classed as an ORF, of uncertain function. V lost 1 base and J 5 bases, leaving 14 bases between the germline ends. The CDR3 runs 15 residues. CDR3 nucleotide sequence: TGCGCCAGCAGTCAATGGGAAGGGATACAGTATGGCTACACCTTC. Translation gives CASSQWEGIQYGYTF.

CDR3 in amino acids: CASSNTSGKSYEQYF. CDR3 DNA sequence: TGTGCCAGCAGCAATACTAGCGGGAAGTCCTACGAGCAGTACTTC. The J gene is TRBJ2-7, the V gene TRBV7-2; 10 nucleotides agree with TRBD2. V lost 5 bases, J lost 1 base, and 5 bases stayed unmatched. CDR3 length: 15 residues. Germline V gene data show CDR1 as SGHTA and CDR2 as FQGNSA.

The chain has TRBV6-1 and TRBJ2-7; TRBD2 matches at 8 bases. The CDR3 runs to 18 residues. After removal of 3 bases from V and 7 bases from J, the junction contained 20 bases not matched to a gene. Germline V gene data show CDR1 as MNHNS and CDR2 as SASEGT. CDR3 sequence: CASSEGGLAGADLREQYF. The CDR3 DNA sequence: TGTGCCAGCAGTGAGGGGGGCCTAGCGGGCGCCGACCTTCGGGAGCAGTACTTC.

In its sample, this clone was seen once. This chain joins TRBV18 and TRBJ1-1; 9 bases line up with TRBD1. The trim removed 2 bases at V and 1 base at J, leaving 8 bases unmatched. The CDR3 consists of 17 residues. Germline CDR1 KGHSH, CDR2 LQKENI. CDR3 coding DNA: TGTGCCAGCTCACCAGAGACAGGGGGAGTGGGGAACACTGAAGCTTTCTTT. This codes for CASSPETGGVGNTEAFF.

The rearrangement joins TRBV28 to TRBJ1-2; 9 bases align to TRBD1. The CDR3 has 18 amino acids. V lost 0 bases to trimming and J lost 5 bases; unmatched junction nucleotides: 13. The germline V gene encodes CDR1 MDHEN and CDR2 SYDVKM. The CDR3 region is CASSLWSSGTGKVYGYTF. CDR3 DNA: TGTGCCAGCAGTTTATGGTCTTCTGGGACAGGGAAAGTGTATGGCTACACCTTC.

The chain has TRBV19 and TRBJ1-1; 8 bases align to TRBD1. Germline values: CDR1 LNHDA, CDR2 SQIVND (reference sequence). Trimming cost V 5 bases and J 5 bases; bases outside gene matches: 7. The CDR3 is made up of 14 amino acids. CDR3 sequence: CASSPDRGGTEAFF. DNA of the CDR3: TGTGCCAGTAGTCCAGACAGGGGTGGAACTGAAGCTTTCTTT.

This chain joins TRBV28 and TRBJ1-1; D is possibly TRBD1 (6 bases). The V gene lost 2 bases and the J gene lost 0 bases, with 13 bases spanning the gap. Germline values: CDR1 MDHEN, CDR2 SYDVKM. This CDR3 comprises 16 residues. The CDR3 is CASSLGVTGLNTEAFF. The CDR3 nucleotides are TGTGCCAGCAGTTTAGGGGTCACAGGGCTGAACACTGAAGCTTTCTTT. Together with reference TRBV28 and TRBJ1-1, the CDR3 gives the full variable domain: DVKVTQSSRYLVKRTGEKVFLECVQDMDHENMFWYRQDPGLGLRLIYFSYDVKMKEKGDIPEGYSVSREKKERFSLILESASTNQTSMYLCASSLGVTGLNTEAFFGQGTRLTVV.

V gene TRBV7-2 combines with J gene TRBJ1-1; 8 nucleotides match TRBD1. There are 13 residues in the CDR3. Per the germline V gene, CDR1 is SGHTA and CDR2 is FQGNSA. J gave up 4 bases and V 4 bases, and 2 bases lay outside the gene matches. CDR3 loop: CASSSQGATEAFF. In DNA, the CDR3 is TGTGCCAGCAGCTCCCAGGGGGCCACTGAAGCTTTCTTT. Full variable domain (missing parts from reference TRBV7-2 and TRBJ1-1): GAGVSQSPSNKVTEKGKDVELRCDPISGHTALYWYRQSLGQGLEFLIYFQGNSAPDKSGLPSDRFSAERTGGSVSTLTIQRTQQEDSAVYLCASSSQGATEAFFGQGTRLTVV.

This chain uses TRBV14 with TRBJ1-6; TRBD1 is a possible D gene (6 bases). The CDR3 spans 15 residues. V lost 3 bases to trimming and J lost 7 bases, with 13 bases between them. CDR1 SGHDN and CDR2 FVKESK come from the germline V gene. CDR3 nucleotides: TGTGCCAGCAGCCATCACAGGGTAACGAATTCACCCCTCCACTTT. Its protein is CASSHHRVTNSPLHF.

The chain uses TRBV11-2 and TRBJ1-2; D is undetermined. The V end was cut by 5 bases, the J end by 8 bases, with 18 bases between. The V gene's germline CDR1 is SGHAT and CDR2 FQNNGV. The CDR3 consists of 14 residues. The CDR3 DNA reads as TGTGCCAGCAGCCCTATCGACGGACGGCTAGGCTACACCTTC. It codes for CASSPIDGRLGYTF.

This clone has just one count. The chain has TRBV9 and TRBJ1-1, with D uncertain. The CDR3 is 15 amino acids. The germline gives CDR1 SGDLS, CDR2 YYNGEE. V lost 0 bases and J 5 bases, leaving 14 bases between the germline ends. The CDR3 DNA is TGTGCCAGCAGCGTAGGCCCCGAGAGTTGGACTGAAGCTTTCTTT. Translation gives CASSVGPESWTEAFF.

V and J are TRBV6-4 and TRBJ1-3; D is perhaps TRBD1 (5 bases). CDR3 length: 17 amino acids. Germline V gene data show CDR1 as MRHNA and CDR2 as SNTAGT. V was clipped by 0 bases and J by 6 bases, with 18 bases between them. CDR3 sequence reads: CASSDSWTRPAANTIYF. As DNA, the CDR3 is TGTGCCAGCAGTGACTCGTGGACAAGACCGGCAGCAAACACCATATATTTT.

This sequence joins TRBV4-3 and TRBJ2-1; weak D call: TRBD2 (5 bases). The CDR3 extends over 12 amino acids. The germline V gene encodes CDR1 LGHNA and CDR2 YSLEER. The V end was cut by 9 bases, the J end by 6 bases, with 12 bases between. CDR3 sequence reads: CARDPGGNEQFF. The CDR3 DNA sequence: TGCGCCAGGGACCCCGGAGGCAATGAGCAGTTCTTC.

The rearrangement links TRBV2 to TRBJ2-7, with D unclear. Germline V CDR1 and CDR2: SNHLY, FYNNEI. This CDR3 comprises 14 residues. V was cut by 0 bases and J by 2 bases, with 8 bases left in between. The CDR3 here is CASSEAGQTYEQYF. The CDR3 DNA follows: TGTGCCAGCAGTGAAGCCGGGCAGACCTACGAGCAGTACTTC.

The chain uses TRBV4-2 and TRBJ2-7; D gene unclear. V gave up 0 bases and J gave up 0 bases, with 12 bases separating them. The CDR3 spans 16 residues. Germline V gene data show CDR1 as LGHNA and CDR2 as YNFKEQ. CDR3 bases: TGTGCCAGCAGCCAAGATGGAACAACAGTCTCCTACGAGCAGTACTTC. Its protein is CASSQDGTTVSYEQYF.

V is TRBV7-6 and J is TRBJ1-1, with 8 bases matching TRBD1. The CDR3 totals 16 residues. CDR1 is SGHVS, CDR2 FNYEAQ, per germline. Germline trimming cut 0 bases from V and 1 base from J; bases unmatched to any gene: 4. The CDR3 is CASSLAAGTGNTEAFF. CDR3 sequence (DNA): TGTGCCAGCAGCTTAGCCGCCGGGACAGGGAACACTGAAGCTTTCTTT.